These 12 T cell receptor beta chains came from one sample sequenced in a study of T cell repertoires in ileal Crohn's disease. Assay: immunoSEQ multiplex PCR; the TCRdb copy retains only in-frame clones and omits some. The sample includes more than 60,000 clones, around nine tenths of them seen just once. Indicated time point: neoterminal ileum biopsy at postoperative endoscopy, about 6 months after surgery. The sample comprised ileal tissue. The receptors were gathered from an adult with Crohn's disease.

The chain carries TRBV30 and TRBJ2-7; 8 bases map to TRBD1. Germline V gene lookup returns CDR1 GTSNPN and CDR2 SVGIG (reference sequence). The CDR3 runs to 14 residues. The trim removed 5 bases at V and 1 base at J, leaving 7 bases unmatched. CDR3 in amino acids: CAWDPGQESYEQYF. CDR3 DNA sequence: TGTGCCTGGGACCCGGGACAGGAGTCCTACGAGCAGTACTTC. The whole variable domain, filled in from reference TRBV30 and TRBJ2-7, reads SQTIHQWPATLVQPVGSPLSLECTVEGTSNPNLYWYRQAAGRGLQLLFYSVGIGQISSEVPQNLSASRPQDRQFILSSKKLLLSDSGFYLCAWDPGQESYEQYFGPGTRLTVT.

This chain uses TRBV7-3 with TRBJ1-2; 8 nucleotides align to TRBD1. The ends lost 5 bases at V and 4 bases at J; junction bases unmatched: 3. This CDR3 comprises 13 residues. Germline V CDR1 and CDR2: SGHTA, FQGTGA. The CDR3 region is CASSQQGVYGYTF. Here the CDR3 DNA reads TGTGCCAGCAGCCAACAGGGGGTCTATGGCTACACCTTC.

CDR3 sequence reads: CASSVSGTSSQPQHF. In nucleotides, the CDR3 is TGCGCCAGCAGCGTATCCGGGACAAGTAGCCAGCCCCAGCATTTT. The V and J genes are TRBV5-1 and TRBJ1-5; weak D call: TRBD1 (6 bases). Trimming pared 4 bases from V and 7 bases from J, leaving 18 bases between. The CDR3 length is 15 residues. The germline V gene encodes CDR1 SGHRS and CDR2 YFSETQ.

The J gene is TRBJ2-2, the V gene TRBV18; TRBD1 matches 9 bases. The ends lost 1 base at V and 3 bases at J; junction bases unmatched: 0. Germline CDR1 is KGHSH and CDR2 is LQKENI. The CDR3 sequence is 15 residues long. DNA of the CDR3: TGTGCCAGCTCACCACGGACAGGGGACACCGGGGAGCTGTTTTTT. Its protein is CASSPRTGDTGELFF.

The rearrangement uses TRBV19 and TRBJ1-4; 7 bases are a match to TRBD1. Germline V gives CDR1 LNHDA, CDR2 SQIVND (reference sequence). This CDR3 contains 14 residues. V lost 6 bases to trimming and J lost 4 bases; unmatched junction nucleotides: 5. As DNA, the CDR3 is TGTGCCAGTAGGATGACAGGGTATAATGAAAAACTGTTTTTT. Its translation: CASRMTGYNEKLFF.

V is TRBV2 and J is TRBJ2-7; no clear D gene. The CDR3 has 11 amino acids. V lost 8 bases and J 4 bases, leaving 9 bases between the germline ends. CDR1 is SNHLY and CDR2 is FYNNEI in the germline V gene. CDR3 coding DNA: TGTGCCAGCGCCGGTACTTACGAGCAGTACTTC. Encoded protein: CASAGTYEQYF.

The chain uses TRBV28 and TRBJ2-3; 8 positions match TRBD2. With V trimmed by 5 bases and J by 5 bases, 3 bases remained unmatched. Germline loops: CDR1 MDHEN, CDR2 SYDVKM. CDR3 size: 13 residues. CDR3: CASSPGGVDTQYF. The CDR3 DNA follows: TGTGCCAGCAGTCCGGGGGGGGTAGATACGCAGTATTTT.

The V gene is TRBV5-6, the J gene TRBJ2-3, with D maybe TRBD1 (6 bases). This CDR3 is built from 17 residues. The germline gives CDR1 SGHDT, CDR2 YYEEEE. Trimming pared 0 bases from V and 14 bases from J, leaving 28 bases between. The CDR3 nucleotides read TGTGCCAGCAGCTTGGGATACACAGGGACCCTACAACAACTTCGGTATTTT. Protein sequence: CASSLGYTGTLQQLRYF.

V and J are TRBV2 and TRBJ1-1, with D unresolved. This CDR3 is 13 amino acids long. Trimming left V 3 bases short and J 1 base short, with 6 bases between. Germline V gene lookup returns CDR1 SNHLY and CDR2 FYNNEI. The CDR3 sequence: CASSDEANTEAFF. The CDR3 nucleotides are TGTGCCAGCAGTGATGAAGCGAACACTGAAGCTTTCTTT. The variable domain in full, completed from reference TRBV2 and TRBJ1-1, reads EPEVTQTPSHQVTQMGQEVILRCVPISNHLYFYWYRQILGQKVEFLVSFYNNEISEKSEIFDDQFSVERPDGSNFTLKIRSTKLEDSAMYFCASSDEANTEAFFGQGTRLTVV.

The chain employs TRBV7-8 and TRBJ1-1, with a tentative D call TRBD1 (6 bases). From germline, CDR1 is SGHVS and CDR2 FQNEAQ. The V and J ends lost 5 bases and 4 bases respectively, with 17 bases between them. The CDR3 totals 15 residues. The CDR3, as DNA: TGTGCCAGCAGCCCAGGGACAACGAGGGGCACTGAAGCTTTCTTT. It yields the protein CASSPGTTRGTEAFF. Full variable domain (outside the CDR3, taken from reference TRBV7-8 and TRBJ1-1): GAGVSQSPRYKVAKRGQDVALRCDPISGHVSLFWYQQALGQGPEFLTYFQNEAQLDKSGLPSDRFFAERPEGSVSTLKIQRTQQEDSAVYLCASSPGTTRGTEAFFGQGTRLTVV.

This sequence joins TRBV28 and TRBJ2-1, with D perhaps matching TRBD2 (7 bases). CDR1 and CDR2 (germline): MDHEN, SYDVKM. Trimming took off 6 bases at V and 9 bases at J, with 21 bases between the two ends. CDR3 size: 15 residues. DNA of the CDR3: TGTGCCAGCAGACCTACGGGGGGCCGAAGCGGTGAGCAGTTCTTC. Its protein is CASRPTGGRSGEQFF. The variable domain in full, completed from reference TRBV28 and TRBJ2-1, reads DVKVTQSSRYLVKRTGEKVFLECVQDMDHENMFWYRQDPGLGLRLIYFSYDVKMKEKGDIPEGYSVSREKKERFSLILESASTNQTSMYLCASRPTGGRSGEQFFGPGTRLTVL.

CDR3 DNA sequence: TGTGCCAGCAGCTTGGCCAGAGGCTTCTTGATCTATGGCTACACCTTC. This encodes CASSLARGFLIYGYTF. The chain joins TRBV5-6 to TRBJ1-2, with D uncertain. Trimming removed 0 bases from V and 4 bases from J, with 16 bases in between. The germline V gene encodes CDR1 SGHDT and CDR2 YYEEEE. There are 16 residues in the CDR3.